Below, 16 T cell receptor beta chains from the same sample are listed, as sequenced in a study of cytomegalovirus exposure and HLA in healthy donors. PCR employed 60 Vbeta and 13 Jbeta primers. Only in-frame clones appear in the TCRdb table, and some are missing; sequencing was by immunoSEQ multiplex PCR. This table has 150,000 to 200,000 clones, around 80% appearing once. Source material: PBMCs. These TCRs come from a male donor in good health and CMV-seropositive.

This clone came up a few times. The V call is TRBV7-8, the J call TRBJ2-4; TRBD2 might be the D (6 bases). V was clipped by 5 bases and J by 8 bases, with 19 bases between them. Germline CDR1 reads SGHVS; CDR2 reads FQNEAQ. The CDR3 extends over 15 amino acids. CDR3 region: CASSLTGLPGDIQYF. As DNA, the CDR3 is TGTGCCAGCAGCCTGACGGGCCTCCCGGGAGACATTCAGTACTTC.

This clone was recorded once. The J gene is TRBJ1-3, the V gene TRBV15, with D unclear. Germline V gene sequence: CDR1 LNHNV, CDR2 YYDKDF (reference sequence). V was trimmed by 4 bases and J by 4 bases, leaving 14 bases between them. This CDR3 has 15 amino acids. As DNA, the CDR3 is TGTGCCACCAGCATGAAGCGTCCCGGAGGAAACACCATATATTTT. Translation gives CATSMKRPGGNTIYF.

On this clone: This sample also contains other DNA sequences that code for the same CDR3. The rearrangement uses TRBV5-6 and TRBJ1-2, with 10 bases lining up with TRBD1. Germline trimming cut 0 bases from V and 4 bases from J; bases unmatched to any gene: 9. The CDR3 length is 17 residues. Germline V gene lookup returns CDR1 SGHDT and CDR2 YYEEEE. CDR3 sequence (DNA): TGTGCCAGCAGCTTGGGGACAGGGGGACATAGGGCCTATGGCTACACCTTC. Its translation: CASSLGTGGHRAYGYTF.

This sequence joins TRBV11-2 and TRBJ2-7; perhaps TRBD1 as D (6 bases). The V gene lost 4 bases and the J gene lost 3 bases, with 10 bases spanning the gap. This CDR3 has 13 amino acids. CDR1 and CDR2 from the germline V gene are SGHAT and FQNNGV. The CDR3 here is CASSWDMSYEQYF. CDR3 nucleotides: TGTGCCAGCAGCTGGGACATGAGCTACGAGCAGTACTTC.

This clone was detected once. Germline and junction disagree at one end, which may indicate a read error. This chain uses TRBV5-1 with TRBJ2-5; D is perhaps TRBD1 (5 bases). This CDR3 region has 15 residues. CDR1 is SGHRS, CDR2 YFSETQ, per germline. The CDR3 bases are TGCGCCAGCAGCTTGGCCCTTGACAGTCAAGAGATCCAGTACTTC. Its protein is CASSLALDSQEIQYF.

The V call is TRBV27, the J call TRBJ2-7; D possibly corresponds to TRBD2 (6 bases). V gave up 4 bases and J gave up 6 bases, with 13 bases separating them. The CDR3 has 13 residues. Germline V gene lookup returns CDR1 MNHEY and CDR2 SMNVEV (reference sequence). CDR3 nucleotides: TGTGCCAGCAGTTCCGGGAGAGGGAGCGAGCAGTACTTC. Amino acids: CASSSGRGSEQYF.

This rearrangement joins TRBV14 to TRBJ1-1; 9 bases map to TRBD1. CDR1 is SGHDN, CDR2 FVKESK, per germline. The CDR3 covers 15 residues. Trimming removed 3 bases from V and 3 bases from J; junction bases left unmatched: 5. In DNA, the CDR3 is TGTGCCAGCAGCCAGAACAGGGGGCGGGACACTGAAGCTTTCTTT. Its translation: CASSQNRGRDTEAFF.

The V and J genes are TRBV5-6 and TRBJ2-7; weak D call: TRBD2 (7 bases). The germline V gene encodes CDR1 SGHDT and CDR2 YYEEEE. V was pared by 0 bases and J by 0 bases, with 13 bases between. The CDR3 has 16 residues. CDR3 sequence reads: CASSLEGGGYSYEQYF. CDR3 DNA sequence: TGTGCCAGCAGCTTGGAAGGGGGGGGGTACTCCTACGAGCAGTACTTC.

The sample holds one count of this clone. This sequence joins TRBV30 and TRBJ2-1, with TRBD2 matching over 7 bases. Trimming cost V 0 bases and J 3 bases; bases outside gene matches: 2. This CDR3 spans 14 amino acids. In germline, CDR1 is GTSNPN, CDR2 SVGIG (reference sequence). CDR3 in DNA: TGTGCCTGGAGTGTGGGCGGGAGCTACAATGAGCAGTTCTTC. Protein sequence: CAWSVGGSYNEQFF.

This chain connects TRBV10-3 to TRBJ1-2, with D uncertain. This CDR3 region has 13 residues. The ends were cut back, 0 bases at V and 4 bases at J, with 6 bases in the middle. CDR1 ENHRY and CDR2 SYGVKD come from the germline V gene. The CDR3 loop is CAISESNSYGYTF. CDR3 sequence (DNA): TGTGCCATCAGTGAGTCGAACAGCTATGGCTACACCTTC.

The V gene is TRBV6-5, the J gene TRBJ2-2; a possible D gene is TRBD1 (5 bases). V lost 2 bases and J lost 5, with 9 bases in between. The germline V gene has CDR1 MNHEY and CDR2 SVGAGI. The length of the CDR3 is 14 residues. CDR3 bases: TGTGCCAGCAGTTACGGGGCCCATACCGGGGAGCTGTTTTTT. Its translation is CASSYGAHTGELFF.

On this clone: Germline and junction disagree at one end, which may indicate a read error. This rearrangement joins TRBV7-7 to TRBJ2-7; possibly TRBD1 for D (6 bases). The CDR3 sequence is 14 residues long. Germline CDR1 SSHAT, CDR2 FNYEAQ (reference sequence). This CDR3 is CASSPRQGSYEQYF. The CDR3 bases are TGTGCTAGCAGCCCCCGGCAGGGGTCCTACGAGCAGTACTTC.

With regard to this clone: One end of the junction fails to match germline, which may point to a read error. The rearrangement uses TRBV7-9 and TRBJ2-1; TRBD1 matches 9 bases. Germline V gives CDR1 SEHNR, CDR2 FQNEAQ (reference sequence). The CDR3 length is 16 residues. Here the CDR3 reads CSSRYKQGAAGNEQFF. In DNA form, the CDR3 reads TGTTCCAGCAGGTATAAACAGGGGGCAGCTGGCAATGAGCAGTTCTTC. The full variable domain, its missing parts supplied by reference TRBV7-9 and TRBJ2-1, is DTGVSQNPRHKITKRGQNVTFRCDPISEHNRLYWYRQTLGQGPEFLTYFQNEAQLEKSRLLSDRFSAERPKGSFSTLEIQRTEQGDSAMYLCSSRYKQGAAGNEQFFGPGTRLTVL.

The J gene is TRBJ2-3, the V gene TRBV27; 7 bases are shared with TRBD2. Germline V gene sequence: CDR1 MNHEY, CDR2 SMNVEV (reference sequence). V was pared by 2 bases and J by 5 bases, with 13 bases of the junction left unmatched. CDR3 length: 17 amino acids. CDR3 residues: CASSLRGWAGEGDTQYF. The CDR3 DNA is TGTGCCAGCAGTTTACGCGGGTGGGCGGGAGAAGGAGATACGCAGTATTTT.

This clone showed up just once. V is TRBV5-1 and J is TRBJ2-5, with 7 bases that match TRBD2. Unmatched junction bases numbered 9, after V lost 4 bases and J lost 0 bases. This CDR3 is 16 amino acids long. Germline assignment: CDR1 SGHRS and CDR2 YFSETQ. CDR3 DNA sequence: TGCGCCAGCAGCAACCTCCCTAGCGGCTACCAAGAGACCCAGTACTTC. Translation: CASSNLPSGYQETQYF.

This clone appeared once. V is TRBV9 and J is TRBJ2-7; 7 nucleotides align to TRBD1. The CDR3 runs 14 residues. J was trimmed by 2 bases and V by 0 bases; bases with no gene match: 2. Germline V gene sequence: CDR1 SGDLS, CDR2 YYNGEE. The CDR3 sequence is CASSVGDSPYEQYF. CDR3 nucleotides: TGTGCCAGCAGCGTAGGGGACAGTCCCTACGAGCAGTACTTC.